This entry lists 30 T cell receptor beta chains sequenced from one sample in a study of somatic mutations in cytotoxic T cells in rheumatoid arthritis. Sequenced by immunoSEQ multiplex PCR; TCRdb stores in-frame clones only, minus some. The profile shows some 20,000 clones, approximately 83% of them singletons. Sample: CD8+ T cells sorted from blood. The receptors derive from an adult with rheumatoid arthritis.

J is TRBJ2-3 and V is TRBV15; D not certain. The CDR3 is 16 residues long. Trimming stripped 5 bases from V and 2 bases from J, with 17 bases between. Germline-derived CDR1 and CDR2 are LNHNV and YYDKDF (reference sequence). The CDR3 region has the DNA TGTGCCACCAGCTCTCGAACCCGGCCGTCCACAGATACGCAGTATTTT. Protein: CATSSRTRPSTDTQYF.

This chain links TRBV7-9 with TRBJ2-7; weak D call: TRBD1 (6 bases). In germline, CDR1 is SEHNR, CDR2 FQNEAQ (reference sequence). The length of the CDR3 is 13 residues. Trimming stripped 5 bases from V and 1 base from J, with 9 bases between. CDR3 sequence reads: CASSNGQSYEQYF. CDR3 DNA: TGTGCCAGCAGCAATGGACAGTCCTACGAGCAGTACTTC.

The rearrangement joins TRBV6-5 to TRBJ2-2; the match to TRBD2 covers 7 bases. The germline CDR1 and CDR2 sequences are MNHEY and SVGAGI. Trimming at V came to 4 bases and at J to 4 bases, leaving 3 bases not matched to a gene. CDR3 length: 14 residues. CDR3 bases: TGTGCCAGCAGTTCTCTAGCGGTCACCGGGGAGCTGTTTTTT. Residues: CASSSLAVTGELFF.

This clone has only a few counts. The chain recombines TRBV7-9 with TRBJ2-7; D is unclear. V lost 3 bases and J 0 bases, leaving 6 bases between the germline ends. Germline lookup yields CDR1 SEHNR and CDR2 FQNEAQ (reference sequence). This CDR3 comprises 13 residues. The CDR3 nucleotides are TGTGCCAGCAGCTTCGTCAGCTCCTACGAGCAGTACTTC. Translation: CASSFVSSYEQYF.

This chain uses TRBV9 with TRBJ2-3; D might be TRBD1 (6 bases). The CDR3 is 17 residues long. The germline V and J ends were trimmed by 0 bases and 6 bases, with 20 bases remaining between them. CDR1 is SGDLS, CDR2 YYNGEE, per germline. The CDR3 coding sequence is TGTGCCAGCAGCGTAGCTCCTACCACACTCCAGGGGGATACGCAGTATTTT. It codes for CASSVAPTTLQGDTQYF.

The V gene is TRBV4-3, the J gene TRBJ1-5; TRBD1 might be the D (5 bases). The CDR3 is made up of 15 amino acids. V lost 3 bases, J lost 5 bases, and 14 bases lay in between. The germline gives CDR1 LGHNA, CDR2 YSLEER. CDR3 nucleotides: TGCGCCAGCAGCCAGGCGGTGGTAGGGGATCAGCCCCAGCATTTT. Amino acid sequence: CASSQAVVGDQPQHF.

J is TRBJ1-1 and V is TRBV5-1, with D hard to call. V lost 4 bases and J lost 6, with 10 bases in between. The germline V gene has CDR1 SGHRS and CDR2 YFSETQ. The CDR3 runs to 12 residues. The CDR3 here is CASSKTSAEAFF. CDR3 bases: TGCGCCAGCAGCAAGACCAGCGCTGAAGCTTTCTTT.

This clone was detected once. The chain carries TRBV7-9 and TRBJ2-3, with D possibly being TRBD2 (5 bases). This CDR3 comprises 15 residues. V lost 4 bases and J 1 base, leaving 12 bases between the germline ends. Germline CDR1 and CDR2: SEHNR and FQNEAQ (reference sequence). The CDR3 spells CASSSARRGTDTQYF. CDR3 DNA: TGTGCCAGCAGCTCCGCCCGGCGGGGCACAGATACGCAGTATTTT.

This chain uses TRBV9 with TRBJ2-2; TRBD1 aligns across 7 bases. CDR1 and CDR2 (germline): SGDLS, YYNGEE. V was clipped by 2 bases and J by 5 bases; unmatched bases: 6. This CDR3 region has 15 residues. CDR3 loop: CASSVGTVPTGELFF. The CDR3 bases are TGTGCCAGCAGCGTGGGGACAGTCCCTACCGGGGAGCTGTTTTTT.

The count of this clone is one. The chain joins TRBV7-2 to TRBJ2-2; D possibly corresponds to TRBD2 (6 bases). The CDR3 loop spans 16 amino acids. The ends were cut back, 3 bases at V and 9 bases at J, with 20 bases in the middle. Germline loops: CDR1 SGHTA, CDR2 FQGNSA. CDR3 bases: TGTGCCAGCAGCTTGGAGGGTTTGGGGGAGCGCTGGGAGCTGTTTTTT. This sequence encodes CASSLEGLGERWELFF.

The rearrangement joins TRBV5-1 to TRBJ1-4; D gene uncertain. V was shortened by 0 bases and J by 2 bases, with 11 bases between the two germline ends. Per germline, CDR1 SGHRS and CDR2 YFSETQ. The CDR3 is 16 residues long. The CDR3 spells CASSLAAEGTNEKLFF. In DNA form, the CDR3 reads TGCGCCAGCAGCTTGGCCGCCGAGGGTACTAATGAAAAACTGTTTTTT.

The rearrangement joins TRBV6-5 to TRBJ2-1, with 10 nucleotides matching TRBD2. The CDR3 extends over 15 amino acids. The V and J ends lost 6 bases and 2 bases, in that order; junction bases with no gene match: 4. Germline assignment: CDR1 MNHEY and CDR2 SVGAGI. The CDR3 nucleotides read TGTGCCAGCAGGATAGCGGGAGGACCCTACAATGAGCAGTTCTTC. This sequence encodes CASRIAGGPYNEQFF.

V and J are TRBV4-3 and TRBJ2-1; 15 bases align to TRBD2. The CDR3 is made up of 20 amino acids. CDR1 LGHNA and CDR2 YSLEER come from the germline V gene. Germline trimming cut 0 bases from V and 0 bases from J; bases unmatched to any gene: 6. The CDR3: CASSQEWTSGRVSSYNEQFF. The CDR3 region has the DNA TGCGCCAGCAGCCAAGAGTGGACTAGCGGGAGGGTTAGCTCCTACAATGAGCAGTTCTTC.

V gene TRBV5-1 combines with J gene TRBJ2-5, with D possibly being TRBD2 (7 bases). CDR1 and CDR2 from the germline V gene are SGHRS and YFSETQ. Deletions cut 0 bases from V and 4 bases from J, with 13 bases between. The CDR3 has 15 amino acids. CDR3 sequence: CASSLVGGLRETQYF. For the CDR3, the DNA is TGCGCCAGCAGCTTGGTCGGGGGGCTAAGAGAGACCCAGTACTTC.

This chain joins TRBV9 and TRBJ2-1, with a possible D match to TRBD1 (5 bases). V was trimmed by 3 bases and J by 5 bases, leaving 9 bases between them. Germline V gene sequence: CDR1 SGDLS, CDR2 YYNGEE. This CDR3 region has 13 residues. The CDR3, as DNA: TGTGCCAGCAGCGGAGGACAAAACAATGAGCAGTTCTTC. Translation gives CASSGGQNNEQFF.

V and J are TRBV4-1 and TRBJ2-5; D could derive from TRBD1 or TRBD2 (5 bases each). Germline V lookup: CDR1 MGHRA, CDR2 YSYEKL. The V gene lost 1 base and the J gene lost 3 bases, with 18 bases spanning the gap. This CDR3 spans 17 amino acids. CDR3 DNA: TGCGCCAGCAGCCAAGGCGAGCTAGCAAGGGGAGAAGAGACCCAGTACTTC. This gives the protein CASSQGELARGEETQYF.

This chain connects TRBV7-2 to TRBJ2-7; TRBD2 matches 7 bases. J lost 0 bases, V lost 2 bases, and 4 bases had no gene match. Germline CDR1 is SGHTA and CDR2 is FQGNSA. The CDR3 has 15 amino acids. CDR3 sequence (DNA): TGTGCCAGCAGCTTAATGGGGGACTACTCCTACGAGCAGTACTTC. It yields the protein CASSLMGDYSYEQYF.

This clone has just one count. The gene calls are TRBV10-2 and TRBJ2-5; 13 bases align to TRBD2. This CDR3 comprises 15 residues. Germline trimming cut 6 bases from V and 2 bases from J; bases unmatched to any gene: 3. Germline V gene lookup returns CDR1 WSHSY and CDR2 SAAADI. The CDR3 nucleotides read TGCGCCAGCAGGGGGACTAGCGGGGCACAAGAGACCCAGTACTTC. This encodes CASRGTSGAQETQYF.

The chain couples TRBV5-8 to TRBJ2-1; TRBD2 agrees at 11 bases. Trimming took 4 bases from V and 4 from J; bases not matched to a gene: 7. This CDR3 is 16 amino acids long. CDR1 is SGHTS and CDR2 is YDEGEE in the germline V gene. This CDR3 is CASSTSSGRKYNEQFF. CDR3 DNA: TGTGCCAGCAGCACCTCTAGCGGGAGGAAATACAATGAGCAGTTCTTC.

V is TRBV5-4 and J is TRBJ2-1; tentatively, D is TRBD2 (6 bases). The CDR3 is made up of 14 amino acids. The V gene lost 1 base and the J gene lost 6 bases, with 11 bases spanning the gap. Germline V gene data show CDR1 as SGHNT and CDR2 as YYREEE (reference sequence). The CDR3: CASSLTLEGNEQFF. CDR3 in DNA: TGTGCCAGCAGCTTGACTTTGGAGGGCAATGAGCAGTTCTTC.

The V call is TRBV9, the J call TRBJ2-1, with D unclear. V lost 1 base, J lost 8 bases, and 13 bases lay in between. This CDR3 contains 14 residues. Germline V gene lookup returns CDR1 SGDLS and CDR2 YYNGEE. The CDR3, as DNA: TGTGCCAGCAGCGTACGGTTAAAAGGCGATGAGCAGTTCTTC. It codes for CASSVRLKGDEQFF.

The chain uses TRBV6-5 and TRBJ2-1; unclear D gene. CDR1 and CDR2 from the germline V gene are MNHEY and SVGAGI. There are 13 residues in the CDR3. Trimming removed 2 bases at V and 6 bases at J, with 8 bases between. The CDR3 DNA sequence: TGTGCCAGCAGTTACGGGCAGGCCAATGAGCAGTTCTTC. Residues: CASSYGQANEQFF.

The gene calls are TRBV10-2 and TRBJ1-2; D is undetermined. There are 15 residues in the CDR3. Germline values: CDR1 WSHSY, CDR2 SAAADI. V lost 6 bases to trimming and J lost 3 bases, with 17 bases between them. The CDR3 loop reads CASRGMRIKDYGYTF. CDR3 bases: TGCGCCAGCAGGGGGATGAGGATAAAGGACTATGGCTACACCTTC.

The chain is built from TRBV5-1 and TRBJ1-1; a weak D match, TRBD1 (6 bases). V lost 1 base and J lost 2, with 12 bases in between. CDR3 length: 15 residues. The germline V gene encodes CDR1 SGHRS and CDR2 YFSETQ. The CDR3 protein is CASSLRGTSNTEAFF. The CDR3 DNA is TGCGCCAGCAGCTTGAGGGGGACCTCCAACACTGAAGCTTTCTTT.

This clone was observed a single time. The CDR3 DNA is TGCGCCAGCAGCTCCCTAGCGGGAGGGTGGGAGCAGTTCTTC. Translated: CASSSLAGGWEQFF. The rearrangement joins TRBV5-1 to TRBJ2-1, with 12 bases that match TRBD2. After removal of 3 bases from V and 10 bases from J, the junction contained 5 bases not matched to a gene. CDR1 and CDR2 (germline): SGHRS, YFSETQ. The CDR3 has 14 residues.

V usage is TRBV7-8 and J usage is TRBJ2-2, with 7 bases matching TRBD1. The germline V gene encodes CDR1 SGHVS and CDR2 FQNEAQ. J gave up 0 bases and V 3 bases, and 1 base lay outside the gene matches. CDR3 length: 15 residues. CDR3 sequence: CASSLGTANTGELFF. CDR3 DNA sequence: TGTGCCAGCAGCTTGGGGACAGCGAACACCGGGGAGCTGTTTTTT.

V usage is TRBV7-8 and J usage is TRBJ2-3; TRBD2 matches at 15 bases. CDR1 and CDR2 from the germline V gene are SGHVS and FQNEAQ. This CDR3 has 17 residues. J lost 4 bases, V lost 5 bases, and 7 bases had no gene match. The CDR3 region has the DNA TGTGCCAGCAGCACGGGACTAGCGGGAGGTTCCGCAGATACGCAGTATTTT. Translation gives CASSTGLAGGSADTQYF.

The V gene is TRBV2, the J gene TRBJ1-2; 7 nucleotides agree with TRBD1. V was pared by 3 bases and J by 4 bases, with 5 bases of the junction left unmatched. The CDR3 runs 14 residues. CDR1 SNHLY and CDR2 FYNNEI come from the germline V gene. CDR3 nucleotides: TGTGCCAGCAGTGAGGGCCAGGGGGGCTATGGCTACACCTTC. Its translation: CASSEGQGGYGYTF.

V usage is TRBV7-6 and J usage is TRBJ2-1; no clear D gene. The length of the CDR3 is 12 residues. V was cut by 5 bases and J by 4 bases, with 6 bases left in between. The germline V gene has CDR1 SGHVS and CDR2 FNYEAQ. The CDR3 here is CASSPDYNEQFF. As DNA, the CDR3 is TGTGCCAGCAGCCCCGATTACAATGAGCAGTTCTTC.

The chain is built from TRBV13 and TRBJ2-7; D not certain. The CDR3 consists of 13 residues. Per germline, CDR1 PRHDT and CDR2 FYEKMQ (reference sequence). Deletions cut 3 bases from V and 3 bases from J, with 9 bases between. DNA for the CDR3: TGTGCCAGCAGCTTCAACCCAAACTACGAGCAGTACTTC. This translates into CASSFNPNYEQYF.